This passage covers 8 T cell receptor beta chains from one sample sequenced in a study of early T cells in non-severe SARS-CoV-2 infection. TCRdb used MiXCR to reprocess the 5' RACE reads, holding one entry per CDR3 protein. The repertoire holds 40,000 to 55,000 distinct CDR3 sequences, with under 9.5% as singletons. Sequencing input: whole blood. All receptors derive from an adult who was a healthcare worker with PCR-confirmed SARS-CoV-2 infection or an uninfected control (not recorded which).

Details on this clonotype: A much larger clone sits a single nucleotide away, making a read error possible. V usage is TRBV29-1 and J usage is TRBJ2-2; tentatively, D is TRBD1 or TRBD2 (5 bases each). The CDR3 runs 12 residues. Germline loops: CDR1 SQVTM, CDR2 ANQGSEA. CDR3 nucleotide sequence: TGCAGCGTTGATTCGGGATTGGGGGAGCCGTTTTTT. Amino acid sequence: CSVDSGLGEPFF.

The chain joins TRBV20-1 to TRBJ2-5, with 8 bases lining up with TRBD2. Germline CDR1 reads DFQATT; CDR2 reads SNEGSKA (reference sequence). This CDR3 has 15 amino acids. Unmatched junction bases numbered 5, after V lost 0 bases and J lost 2 bases. As DNA, the CDR3 is TGCAGTGCTAGAGATCCGCGGGGGGATCAAGAGACCCAGTACTTC. Amino acid sequence: CSARDPRGDQETQYF.

V is TRBV29-1 and J is TRBJ2-1; 15 positions match TRBD2. Germline V CDR1 and CDR2: SQVTM, ANQGSEA. CDR3 length: 14 residues. V dropped 3 bases and J dropped 7; count of bases not matched to a gene: 1. The CDR3 DNA is TGCAGCGTTGACGGGACTAGCGGGGGGAATGAGCAGTTCTTC. Translated: CSVDGTSGGNEQFF.

In this sample, this clonotype turned up a few times. V and J are TRBV20-1 and TRBJ2-7; D is uncertain. Trimming removed 4 bases at V and 2 bases at J, with 9 bases between. The CDR3 is made up of 12 amino acids. Germline V gene data show CDR1 as DFQATT and CDR2 as SNEGSKA (reference sequence). CDR3 sequence: CSAMARPYEQYF. CDR3 coding DNA: TGCAGTGCTATGGCCAGACCCTACGAGCAGTACTTC.

The chain uses TRBV5-1 and TRBJ2-3; D possibly corresponds to TRBD1 (5 bases). V shed 2 bases and J shed 2 bases, with 18 bases lying between them. The CDR3 is 17 residues long. Looked up from germline, CDR1 is SGHRS and CDR2 is YFSETQ. The CDR3: CASSFIRGFEVTDTQYF. For the CDR3, the DNA is TGCGCCAGCAGCTTTATAAGGGGATTCGAGGTCACAGATACGCAGTATTTT.

V gene TRBV6-2 or TRBV6-3 combines with J gene TRBJ2-3; 7 bases agree with TRBD2. V trimming: 8 bases; J trimming: 3 bases; junction bases outside the gene matches: 2. The CDR3 covers 12 residues. CDR1 is MNHEY and CDR2 is SVGEGT in the germline V gene. The CDR3 region has the DNA TGTGCCAGCGCTAGCGGTACAGATACGCAGTATTTT. Its protein product is CASASGTDTQYF.

This clonotype was seen a handful of times. The chain is built from TRBV18 and TRBJ2-1; TRBD1 aligns across 7 bases. The germline V gene encodes CDR1 KGHSH and CDR2 LQKENI. Trimming took 0 bases from V and 4 from J; bases not matched to a gene: 9. This CDR3 spans 17 amino acids. CDR3 DNA: TGTGCCAGCTCACCACCGGTTGCACAGGGGATGTACAATGAGCAGTTCTTC. Residues: CASSPPVAQGMYNEQFF.

The chain uses TRBV24-1 and TRBJ2-2, with D unresolved. CDR1 KGHDR and CDR2 SFDVKD come from the germline V gene. The ends were cut back, 2 bases at V and 6 bases at J, with 12 bases in the middle. The CDR3 loop spans 15 amino acids. The CDR3 reads CATSDSGPEAGELFF. CDR3 coding DNA: TGTGCCACCAGTGATTCCGGGCCCGAGGCCGGGGAGCTGTTTTTT.